This T cell receptor beta chain came from a study of CD8+ T cells in alopecia areata. As regards this clone: The target antigen is unknown.

Germline V lookup: CDR1 MNHEY, CDR2 SMNVEV (reference sequence). The CDR3 runs 15 residues. The V and J ends lost 8 bases and 4 bases respectively, with 17 bases between them. Following extraction, RNA underwent reverse transcription to cDNA, which served as the sequencing template. Method: immunoSEQ multiplex PCR; TCRdb's copy keeps in-frame clones and lacks some. The table shows hundreds of thousands of clones, with 50% to 60% occurring only once. Findings and limits, study-wide: Lesional scalp exceeded normal scalp in clonality, especially in alopecia totalis/universalis.

The receptor was derived from a human donor with alopecia areata. The V call is TRBV27, the J call TRBJ2-2; a possible D gene is TRBD2 (7 bases). The sample consisted of CD4+ T cells sorted from blood, taken at week 0. CDR3 residues: CASSRGLRGTGELFF. The CDR3 DNA reads TGTGCCAGCTCCAGGGGACTACGGGGCACCGGGGAGCTGTTTTTT.